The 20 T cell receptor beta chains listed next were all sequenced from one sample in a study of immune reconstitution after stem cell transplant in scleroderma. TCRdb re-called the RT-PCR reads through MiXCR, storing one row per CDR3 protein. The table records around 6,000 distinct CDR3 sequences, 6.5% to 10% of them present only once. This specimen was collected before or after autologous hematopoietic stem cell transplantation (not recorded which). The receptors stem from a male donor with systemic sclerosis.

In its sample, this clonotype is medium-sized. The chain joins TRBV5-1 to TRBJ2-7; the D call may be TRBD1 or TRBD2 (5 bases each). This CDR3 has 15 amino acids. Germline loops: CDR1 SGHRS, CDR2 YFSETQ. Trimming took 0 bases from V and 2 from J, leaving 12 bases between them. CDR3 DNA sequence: TGCGCCAGCAGCTTGGAAGTGGGACCTACCTACGAGCAGTACTTC. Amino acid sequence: CASSLEVGPTYEQYF.

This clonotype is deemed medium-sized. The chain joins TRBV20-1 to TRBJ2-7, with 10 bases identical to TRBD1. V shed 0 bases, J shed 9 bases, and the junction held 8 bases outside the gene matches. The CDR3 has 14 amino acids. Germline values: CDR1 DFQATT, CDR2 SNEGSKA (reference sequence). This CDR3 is CSAREEGTGAAQYF. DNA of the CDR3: TGCAGTGCTAGAGAGGAGGGGACAGGGGCCGCGCAGTACTTC.

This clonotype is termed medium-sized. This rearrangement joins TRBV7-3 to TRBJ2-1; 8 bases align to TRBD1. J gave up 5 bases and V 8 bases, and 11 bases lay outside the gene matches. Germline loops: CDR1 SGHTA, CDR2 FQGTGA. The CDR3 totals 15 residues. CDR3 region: CASEGSGGENNEQFF. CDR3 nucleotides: TGTGCCAGCGAGGGGTCAGGGGGCGAGAACAATGAGCAGTTCTTC.

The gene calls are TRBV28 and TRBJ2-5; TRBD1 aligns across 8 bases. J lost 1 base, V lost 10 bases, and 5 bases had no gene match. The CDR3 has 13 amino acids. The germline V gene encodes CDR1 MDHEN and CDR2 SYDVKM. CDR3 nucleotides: TGTGCCACCAGGACAGGGATCCAAGAGACCCAGTACTTC. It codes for CATRTGIQETQYF.

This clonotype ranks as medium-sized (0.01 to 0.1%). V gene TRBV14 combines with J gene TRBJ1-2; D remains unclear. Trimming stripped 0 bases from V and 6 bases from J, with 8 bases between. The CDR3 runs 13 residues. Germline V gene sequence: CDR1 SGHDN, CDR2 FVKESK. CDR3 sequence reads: CASSQDRENGYTF. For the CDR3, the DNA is TGTGCCAGCAGCCAAGACCGGGAGAATGGCTACACCTTC.

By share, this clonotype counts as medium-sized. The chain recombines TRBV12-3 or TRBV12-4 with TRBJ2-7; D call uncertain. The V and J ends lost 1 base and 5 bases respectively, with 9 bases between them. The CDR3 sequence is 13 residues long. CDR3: CASSLGVGDEQYF. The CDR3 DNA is TGTGCCAGCAGTTTAGGGGTCGGTGACGAGCAGTACTTC.

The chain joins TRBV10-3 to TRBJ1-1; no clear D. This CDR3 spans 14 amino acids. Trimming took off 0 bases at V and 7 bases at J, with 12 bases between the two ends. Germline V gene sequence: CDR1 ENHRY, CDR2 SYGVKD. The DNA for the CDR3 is TGTGCCATCAGTGAGTCGATACTTCGACTTGAAGCTTTCTTT. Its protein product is CAISESILRLEAFF.

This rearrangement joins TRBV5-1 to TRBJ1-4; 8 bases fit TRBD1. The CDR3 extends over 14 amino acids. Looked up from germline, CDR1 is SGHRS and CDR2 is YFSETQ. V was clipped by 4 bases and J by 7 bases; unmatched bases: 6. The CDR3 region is CASSRRTGTEKLFF. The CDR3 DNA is TGCGCCAGCAGCAGGAGGACAGGGACTGAAAAACTGTTTTTT.

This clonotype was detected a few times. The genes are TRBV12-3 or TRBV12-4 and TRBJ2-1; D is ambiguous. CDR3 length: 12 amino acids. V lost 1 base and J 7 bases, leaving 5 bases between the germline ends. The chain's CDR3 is CASSLVENEQFF. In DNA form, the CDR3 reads TGTGCCAGCAGTTTAGTAGAGAATGAGCAGTTCTTC.

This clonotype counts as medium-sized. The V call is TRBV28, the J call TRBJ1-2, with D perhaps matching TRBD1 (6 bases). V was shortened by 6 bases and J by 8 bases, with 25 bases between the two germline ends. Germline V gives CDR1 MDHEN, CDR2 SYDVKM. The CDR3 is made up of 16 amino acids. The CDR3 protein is CASSRRTATILWGYTF. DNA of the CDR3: TGTGCCAGCAGCAGAAGGACAGCCACTATCCTATGGGGCTACACCTTC.

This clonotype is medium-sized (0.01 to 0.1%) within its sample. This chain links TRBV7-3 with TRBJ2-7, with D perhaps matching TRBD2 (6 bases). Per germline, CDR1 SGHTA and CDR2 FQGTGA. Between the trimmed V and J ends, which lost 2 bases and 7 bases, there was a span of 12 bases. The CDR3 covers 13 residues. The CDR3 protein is CASSLPRLEEQYF. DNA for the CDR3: TGTGCCAGCAGCTTACCGCGACTAGAGGAGCAGTACTTC.

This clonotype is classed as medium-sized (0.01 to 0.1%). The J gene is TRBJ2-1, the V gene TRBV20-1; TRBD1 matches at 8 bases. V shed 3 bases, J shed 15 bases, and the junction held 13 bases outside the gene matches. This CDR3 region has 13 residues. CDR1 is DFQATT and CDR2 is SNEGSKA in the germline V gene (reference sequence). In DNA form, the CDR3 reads TGCAGTGCTAGGGCAGGGTCGTCAGGGGGCCTGTTCTTC. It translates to CSARAGSSGGLFF.

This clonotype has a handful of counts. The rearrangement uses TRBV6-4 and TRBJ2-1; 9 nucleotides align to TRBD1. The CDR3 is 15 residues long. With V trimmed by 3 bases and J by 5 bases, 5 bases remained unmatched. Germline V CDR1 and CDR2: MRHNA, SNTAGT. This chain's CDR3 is CASSEEGTGNNEQFF. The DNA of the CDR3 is TGTGCCAGCAGTGAAGAAGGGACAGGGAACAATGAGCAGTTCTTC.

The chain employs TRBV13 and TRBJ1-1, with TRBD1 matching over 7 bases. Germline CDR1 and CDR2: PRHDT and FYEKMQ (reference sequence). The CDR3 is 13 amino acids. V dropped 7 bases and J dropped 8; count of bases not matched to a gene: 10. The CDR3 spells CASTRGEGAEAFF. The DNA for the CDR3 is TGTGCCAGCACCCGAGGAGAGGGGGCGGAAGCTTTCTTT.

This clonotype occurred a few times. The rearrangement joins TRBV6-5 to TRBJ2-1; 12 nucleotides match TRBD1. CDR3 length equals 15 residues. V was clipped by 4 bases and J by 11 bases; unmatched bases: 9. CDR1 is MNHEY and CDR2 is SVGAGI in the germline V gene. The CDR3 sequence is CASSSPGQGAQKQFF. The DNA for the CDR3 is TGTGCCAGCAGTTCACCGGGACAGGGGGCCCAGAAGCAGTTCTTC.

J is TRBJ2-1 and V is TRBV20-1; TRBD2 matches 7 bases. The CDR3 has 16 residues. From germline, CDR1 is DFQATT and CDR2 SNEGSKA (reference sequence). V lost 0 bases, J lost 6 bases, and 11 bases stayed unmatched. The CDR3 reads CSARDLAGGKGNEQFF. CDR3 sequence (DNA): TGCAGTGCTAGAGATCTCGCCGGGGGGAAGGGCAATGAGCAGTTCTTC.

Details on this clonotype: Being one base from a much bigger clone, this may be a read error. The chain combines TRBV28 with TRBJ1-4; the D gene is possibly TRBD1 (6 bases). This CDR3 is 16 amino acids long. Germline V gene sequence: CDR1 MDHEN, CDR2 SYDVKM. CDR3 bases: TGTGCCAGCAGTTTATGGAGGCAGGGGCGTAATGAAGAACTGTTTTTT. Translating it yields CASSLWRQGRNEELFF.

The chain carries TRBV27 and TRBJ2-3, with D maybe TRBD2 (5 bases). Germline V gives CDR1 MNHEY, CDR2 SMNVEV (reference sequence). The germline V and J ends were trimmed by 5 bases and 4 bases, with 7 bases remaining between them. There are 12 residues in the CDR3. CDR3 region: CASSPGADTQYF. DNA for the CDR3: TGTGCCAGCAGTCCCGGGGCAGATACGCAGTATTTT.

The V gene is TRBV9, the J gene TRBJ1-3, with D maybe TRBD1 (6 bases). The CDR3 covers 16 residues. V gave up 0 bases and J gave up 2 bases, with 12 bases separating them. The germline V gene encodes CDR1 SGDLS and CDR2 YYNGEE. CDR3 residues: CASSVDGQNPGNTIYF. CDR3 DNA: TGTGCCAGCAGCGTAGACGGACAGAATCCTGGAAACACCATATATTTT. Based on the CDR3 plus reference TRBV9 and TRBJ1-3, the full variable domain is DSGVTQTPKHLITATGQRVTLRCSPRSGDLSVYWYQQSLDQGLQFLIQYYNGEERAKGNILERFSAQQFPDLHSELNLSSLELGDSALYFCASSVDGQNPGNTIYFGEGSWLTVV.

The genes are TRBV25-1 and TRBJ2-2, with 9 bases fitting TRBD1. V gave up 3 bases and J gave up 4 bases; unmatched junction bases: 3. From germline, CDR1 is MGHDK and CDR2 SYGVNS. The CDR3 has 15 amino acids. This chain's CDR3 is CASSDTGGRTGELFF. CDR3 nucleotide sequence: TGTGCCAGCAGTGATACAGGGGGCCGCACCGGGGAGCTGTTTTTT.